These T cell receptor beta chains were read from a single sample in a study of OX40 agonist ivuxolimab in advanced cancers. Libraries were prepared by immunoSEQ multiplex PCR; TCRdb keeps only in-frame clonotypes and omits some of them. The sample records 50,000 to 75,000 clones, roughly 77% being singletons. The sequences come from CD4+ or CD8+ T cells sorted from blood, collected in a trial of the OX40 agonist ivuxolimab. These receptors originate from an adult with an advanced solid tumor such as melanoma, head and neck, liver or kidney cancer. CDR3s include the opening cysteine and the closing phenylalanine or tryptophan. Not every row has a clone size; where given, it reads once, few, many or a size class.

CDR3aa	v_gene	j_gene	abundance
CATSRPKETQYF	TRBV15	TRBJ2-5	.
CASSMGGRYGYTF	TRBV5-4	TRBJ1-2	.
CAWSVPSGGEETQYF	TRBV30	TRBJ2-5	.
CASSLTLFSENTEAFF	TRBV7-9	TRBJ1-1	.
CASSLPGPETQYF	TRBV11-2	TRBJ2-5	.
CASSQDVVTGETQYF	TRBV7-2	TRBJ2-5	.
CASSLGRAGRGFYEQYF	TRBV28	TRBJ2-7	.
CASTPGQGAGTNEKLFF	TRBV7-6	TRBJ1-4	once
CSADKRETQYF	TRBV20-1	TRBJ2-5	.
CASSNLGKSSYEQYF	TRBV21-1	TRBJ2-7	.
CAWNTVSNQPQHF	TRBV30	TRBJ1-5	once
CASSPGGINTEAFF	TRBV5-1	TRBJ1-1	.
CASSHMTSGSSYEQYF	TRBV4-2	TRBJ2-7	few
CASRGGLVGSGANVLTF	TRBV5-1	TRBJ2-6	.
CASSGTVDNEQFF	TRBV28	TRBJ2-1	.
CASRPGHLYEQYF	TRBV6-5	TRBJ2-7	.
CASRRTDRGEKLFF	TRBV2	TRBJ1-4	.
CASSSKTGRGSYNEQFF	TRBV7-2	TRBJ2-1	.
CASRRDRGLLGNQPQHF	TRBV19	TRBJ1-5	once